The 21 T cell receptor beta chains presented below share a single source sample, sequenced in a study of CD8 T cells in ankylosing spondylitis. Via MiXCR, TCRdb re-called the 5' RACE reads, giving one row per CDR3 protein. The table records about 150,000 distinct CDR3 sequences, approximately 10% of them present only once. Specimen: blood, either unsorted or a sorted T cell fraction (not recorded which). All receptors derive from a female donor with ankylosing spondylitis or in good health (not recorded which).

This clonotype came up many times. This chain uses TRBV5-1 with TRBJ2-1; 10 nucleotides agree with TRBD2. The CDR3 is 15 residues long. CDR1 and CDR2 (germline): SGHRS, YFSETQ. J was trimmed by 5 bases and V by 2 bases; bases with no gene match: 4. The CDR3 here is CASSFIAGGNNEQFF. DNA of the CDR3: TGCGCCAGCAGCTTTATAGCGGGGGGAAACAATGAGCAGTTCTTC.

This clonotype has a count of ten or more. The chain combines TRBV28 with TRBJ2-7; D remains ambiguous. Germline loops: CDR1 MDHEN, CDR2 SYDVKM. The CDR3 sequence is 14 residues long. Deletions cut 9 bases from V and 6 bases from J, with 21 bases between. This CDR3 reads CASFPGRRWGEQYF. CDR3 DNA sequence: TGTGCCAGTTTTCCAGGCAGGAGATGGGGCGAGCAGTACTTC.

The table lists this clonotype with many counts. This sequence joins TRBV6-5 and TRBJ2-3, with TRBD2 identical over 11 bases. This CDR3 comprises 15 residues. Germline V gene sequence: CDR1 MNHEY, CDR2 SVGAGI. Trimming at V came to 4 bases and at J to 4 bases, leaving 4 bases not matched to a gene. The CDR3 sequence: CASSFSGRGSDTQYF. CDR3 nucleotides: TGTGCCAGCAGTTTTAGCGGGAGGGGATCAGATACGCAGTATTTT.

This clonotype was seen at least ten times. The rearrangement links TRBV20-1 to TRBJ2-3, with D unclear. V was trimmed by 1 base and J by 2 bases, leaving 16 bases between them. CDR3 length: 16 residues. Germline V gene sequence: CDR1 DFQATT, CDR2 SNEGSKA (reference sequence). The CDR3 reads CSARAPASRPTDTQYF. DNA of the CDR3: TGCAGTGCTAGAGCCCCCGCGAGCAGGCCCACAGATACGCAGTATTTT.

This clonotype has a count of ten or more. The rearrangement joins TRBV20-1 to TRBJ2-1, with TRBD1 matching over 11 bases. The CDR3 is 14 residues long. J was trimmed by 9 bases and V by 6 bases; bases with no gene match: 10. In germline, CDR1 is DFQATT, CDR2 SNEGSKA (reference sequence). The CDR3: CSAIGQGASSEQFF. CDR3 DNA: TGCAGTGCCATCGGACAGGGGGCGTCGAGTGAGCAGTTCTTC.

This clonotype was recorded many times. CDR3 coding DNA: TGTGCCAGCAGGTCAGGGGGGACAGGGGTACCCCTCCACTTT. Encoded protein: CASRSGGTGVPLHF. The chain combines TRBV28 with TRBJ1-6, with TRBD1 matching 10 bases. The CDR3 runs 14 residues. Trimming cost V 6 bases and J 12 bases; bases outside gene matches: 8. CDR1 and CDR2 (germline): MDHEN, SYDVKM.

This clonotype was seen ten or more times. V gene TRBV20-1 combines with J gene TRBJ2-4; D not certain. This CDR3 has 15 residues. Germline CDR1 and CDR2: DFQATT and SNEGSKA (reference sequence). The V and J ends lost 5 bases and 0 bases respectively, with 14 bases between them. CDR3 DNA sequence: TGCAGTGCTCCCCCCCCACAGAGAGCCAAAAACATTCAGTACTTC. This codes for CSAPPPQRAKNIQYF.

This clonotype was observed many times. The rearrangement links TRBV19 to TRBJ2-2; D tentatively reads TRBD1 or TRBD2 (6 bases each). CDR3 length: 13 amino acids. CDR1 is LNHDA and CDR2 is SQIVND in the germline V gene (reference sequence). As DNA, the CDR3 is TGTGCGGGGGGCACAGTCAACACCGGGGAGCTGTTTTTT. It translates to CAGGTVNTGELFF.

This clonotype showed up many times. The chain couples TRBV12-3 or TRBV12-4 to TRBJ2-5; possibly TRBD1 for D (6 bases). The CDR3 has 14 residues. V gave up 7 bases and J gave up 5 bases, with 17 bases separating them. The CDR3 nucleotides are TGTGCCAGCACCAACCCCCCAGGGGACGAGACCCAGTACTTC. Its protein is CASTNPPGDETQYF.

This clonotype was detected ten times or more. The chain employs TRBV19 and TRBJ2-1; TRBD2 agrees at 7 bases. Germline V lookup: CDR1 LNHDA, CDR2 SQIVND (reference sequence). V shed 1 base and J 10 bases; nucleotides not matched to a gene: 7. This CDR3 is 14 amino acids long. CDR3 region: CASSIGLAVSEQFF. DNA for the CDR3: TGTGCCAGTAGTATAGGTCTAGCGGTAAGCGAGCAGTTCTTC. Together with reference TRBV19 and TRBJ2-1, the CDR3 gives the full variable domain: DGGITQSPKYLFRKEGQNVTLSCEQNLNHDAMYWYRQDPGQGLRLIYYSQIVNDFQKGDIAEGYSVSREKKESFPLTVTSAQKNPTAFYLCASSIGLAVSEQFFGPGTRLTVL.

This clonotype was counted between two and nine times. This chain links TRBV29-1 with TRBJ2-1; no reliable D call. Trimming removed 5 bases from V and 12 bases from J, with 14 bases in between. The germline CDR1 and CDR2 sequences are SQVTM and ANQGSEA. The CDR3 has 11 residues. CDR3 bases: TGCAGCGTTCCCGACCTAGGTTGGCAGTTCTTC. As protein: CSVPDLGWQFF.

As to this clonotype: A read error may produce the germline difference seen at one junction end. The V gene is TRBV20-1, the J gene TRBJ1-5, with 7 bases that match TRBD1. This CDR3 has 15 amino acids. In germline, CDR1 is DFQATT, CDR2 SNEGSKA (reference sequence). The CDR3 loop is CSVGDRAYSIQPQHF. CDR3 sequence (DNA): TGCAGTGTAGGCGACAGGGCGTATAGCATTCAGCCCCAGCATTTT.

This clonotype was found many times. The chain has TRBV7-6 and TRBJ2-3; D unresolved. Germline V gene sequence: CDR1 SGHVS, CDR2 FNYEAQ. The CDR3 length is 12 residues. The V end was cut by 4 bases, the J end by 5 bases, with 7 bases between. The CDR3 reads CASSSPQDTQYF. In DNA form, the CDR3 reads TGTGCCAGCAGCTCACCGCAAGATACGCAGTATTTT.

Ten or more counts support this clonotype. This chain uses TRBV20-1 with TRBJ2-1, with 8 positions matching TRBD2. Germline CDR1 reads DFQATT; CDR2 reads SNEGSKA (reference sequence). The CDR3 spans 15 residues. J lost 6 bases, V lost 0 bases, and 7 bases had no gene match. The CDR3 DNA follows: TGCAGTGCTAGAGATATAACTAGCGGTACCAATGAGCAGTTCTTC. Its translation: CSARDITSGTNEQFF.

With respect to this clonotype: This may be a read error, as it is one base from a much larger clone. The chain employs TRBV5-1 and TRBJ2-7; 7 nucleotides match TRBD1. CDR1 and CDR2 (germline): SGHRS, YFSETQ. The CDR3 is 15 amino acids. CDR3 nucleotide sequence: TGCGCCAGCAGCTTAAGGGGGCCTGTCTCCTACGAGCGGTACTTC. Protein sequence: CASSLRGPVSYERYF. The whole variable domain, remainder taken from reference TRBV5-1 and TRBJ2-7, is KAGVTQTPRYLIKTRGQQVTLSCSPISGHRSVSWYQQTPGQGLQFLFEYFSETQRNKGNFPGRFSGRQFSNSRSEMNVSTLELGDSALYLCASSLRGPVSYERYFGPGTRLTVT.

This clonotype was counted between two and nine times. CDR3: CASSSYRGETQYF. The CDR3 DNA is TGTGCCAGCAGTTCCTACAGGGGAGAGACCCAGTACTTC. This chain uses TRBV12-3 or TRBV12-4 with TRBJ2-5; 7 bases align to TRBD1. The CDR3 is 13 amino acids. V dropped 4 bases and J dropped 4; count of bases not matched to a gene: 3.

This clonotype was observed many times. The chain has TRBV7-9 and TRBJ1-1, with 11 bases fitting TRBD1. The CDR3 is made up of 15 amino acids. The V gene end was trimmed by 0 bases and the J gene end by 5 bases; junction bases not matched to a gene: 2. CDR1 SEHNR and CDR2 FQNEAQ come from the germline V gene (reference sequence). CDR3 sequence (DNA): TGTGCCAGCAGCTTAGCGGGACAGGGGGGAACTGAAGCTTTCTTT. Protein sequence: CASSLAGQGGTEAFF.

In regard to this clonotype: Its ends do not fully match the called genes, so a read error is possible. The V gene is TRBV12-3 or TRBV12-4, the J gene TRBJ2-1; D may be TRBD2 (5 bases). The CDR3 is made up of 15 amino acids. The CDR3: CTSSETDAGYNEQFF. The CDR3 DNA follows: TGTACCAGCAGCGAAACTGATGCGGGTTACAATGAGCAGTTCTTC.

This clonotype was seen at least ten times. V usage is TRBV7-2 and J usage is TRBJ1-3; D is undetermined. The CDR3 is 13 residues long. The V and J ends lost 4 bases and 11 bases respectively, with 15 bases between them. Germline CDR1 is SGHTA and CDR2 is FQGNSA. The CDR3 region has the DNA TGTGCCAGCAGCTCGGTCACCCAGAGGTCCATATATTTT. Encoded protein: CASSSVTQRSIYF.

This clonotype was seen many times. V gene TRBV5-4 combines with J gene TRBJ2-5, with D perhaps TRBD2 (6 bases). V lost 2 bases and J 4 bases, leaving 15 bases between the germline ends. Germline V lookup: CDR1 SGHNT, CDR2 YYREEE (reference sequence). This CDR3 region has 15 residues. CDR3 in DNA: TGTGCCAGCAGCTTAAGTGGCGGGGTGGTAGAGACCCAGTACTTC. Protein: CASSLSGGVVETQYF.

In its sample, this clonotype was seen a few times. CDR3 loop: CAISEFRTPQETQYF. CDR3 DNA sequence: TGTGCCATCAGTGAGTTTCGGACACCCCAAGAGACCCAGTACTTC. The rearrangement uses TRBV10-3 and TRBJ2-5, with D possibly matching TRBD1 (5 bases). Germline values: CDR1 ENHRY, CDR2 SYGVKD. The ends were cut back, 1 base at V and 1 base at J, with 10 bases in the middle. The CDR3 runs to 15 residues.